This TCR beta chain was sequenced for a study of T cells in tuberculosis. Turning to the study itself: In South Africa, adults with active tuberculosis were compared with IGRA-negative and latently infected IGRA-positive adolescents.

V lost 5 bases to trimming and J lost 7 bases, with 29 bases between them. This CDR3 has 19 residues. From germline, CDR1 is LNHNV and CDR2 YYDKDF (reference sequence). The method was immunoSEQ multiplex PCR; TCRdb's version includes in-frame clones alone and lacks a portion of them. The sample has about 20,000 clones, over 75% seen once. Worth noting for this clone: Its antigen is currently unknown.

General study points: Smaller distances to GMM-specific TCRs suggested their expansion in active tuberculosis. Active tuberculosis patients had shorter CDR3-alpha; the beta difference was nonsignificant.

The chain has TRBV15 and TRBJ1-4, with D possibly TRBD1 on 6 matching bases. The receptor comes from a donor aged 10 to 29 with latent tuberculosis or without tuberculosis infection. The sequenced material came from PBMCs. Here the CDR3 reads CATSEGLGTWLAQIEKLFF. The CDR3 nucleotides read TGTGCCACCAGCGAGGGGTTGGGGACATGGCTCGCCCAAATTGAAAAACTGTTTTTT.